These 21 T cell receptor beta chains came from one sample sequenced in a study of tumour-infiltrating T cells in Burkitt lymphoma. The repertoire was sequenced with immunoSEQ multiplex PCR; TCRdb's copy has only in-frame clones and lacks some. The sample holds 2,500 to 3,500 clones, 75% to 85% seen once. What was sequenced was tumor tissue. The receptors shown here come from a human donor with diffuse large B-cell lymphoma.

As concerns this clone: A junction boundary mismatches the germline segment, possibly from a read error. The V and J genes are TRBV7-7 and TRBJ1-1; D remains unclear. Germline V gene sequence: CDR1 SSHAT, CDR2 FNYEAQ (reference sequence). This CDR3 contains 13 residues. The CDR3 bases are TGTGCTAGCAGCTCAAGTGAGAACACTGAAGCTTTCTTT. This translates into CASSSSENTEAFF.

The chain recombines TRBV7-8 with TRBJ2-7; D may be TRBD1 (6 bases). V gave up 1 base and J gave up 2 bases, with 24 bases separating them. Germline-derived CDR1 and CDR2 are SGHVS and FQNEAQ. This CDR3 contains 19 residues. The chain's CDR3 is CASSLVYRVLAGGPYEQYF. The DNA for the CDR3 is TGTGCCAGCAGCTTAGTCTACAGGGTGTTGGCGGGCGGGCCCTACGAGCAGTACTTC.

The chain employs TRBV7-9 and TRBJ1-1, with 8 bases aligning to TRBD1. Unmatched junction bases numbered 7, after V lost 1 base and J lost 0 bases. CDR1 SEHNR and CDR2 FQNEAQ come from the germline V gene (reference sequence). The CDR3 extends over 17 amino acids. The CDR3 spells CASSLEAGGWVNTEAFF. The CDR3 DNA sequence: TGTGCCAGCAGCTTAGAGGCAGGGGGCTGGGTGAACACTGAAGCTTTCTTT.

This clone was observed a handful of times. The chain joins TRBV28 to TRBJ1-1, with no clear D. Trimming cost V 3 bases and J 4 bases, with 15 bases left between them. The germline V gene encodes CDR1 MDHEN and CDR2 SYDVKM. The CDR3 is 15 residues long. The CDR3 spells CASSLLGKGATEAFF. In nucleotides, the CDR3 is TGTGCCAGCAGTTTGTTGGGGAAGGGAGCCACTGAAGCTTTCTTT.

The CDR3 coding sequence is TGTGCCAGTACCCGGCAGGGGGGCCGAGCTGGGGCCAACGTCCTGACTTTC. This translates into CASTRQGGRAGANVLTF. The rearrangement uses TRBV19 and TRBJ2-6, with D possibly matching TRBD1 (7 bases). Deletions cut 7 bases from V and 2 bases from J, with 18 bases between. The CDR3 is 17 residues long. Per the germline V gene, CDR1 is LNHDA and CDR2 is SQIVND (reference sequence). Variable domain in full (rest from reference TRBV19 and TRBJ2-6): DGGITQSPKYLFRKEGQNVTLSCEQNLNHDAMYWYRQDPGQGLRLIYYSQIVNDFQKGDIAEGYSVSREKKESFPLTVTSAQKNPTAFYLCASTRQGGRAGANVLTFGAGSRLTVL.

The CDR3 nucleotides are TGTGCCAGCAGTTACTCGAACCGAGGTCGGTCCGGCTACACCTTC. Its protein product is CASSYSNRGRSGYTF. V and J are TRBV6-5 and TRBJ1-2; D not certain. This CDR3 contains 15 residues. V gave up 0 bases and J gave up 8 bases, with 16 bases separating them. In germline, CDR1 is MNHEY, CDR2 SVGAGI.

The chain employs TRBV29-1 and TRBJ1-2; D is uncertain. The CDR3 spans 16 residues. Germline V gene sequence: CDR1 SQVTM, CDR2 ANQGSEA. The V and J ends lost 5 bases and 3 bases respectively, with 22 bases between them. CDR3 nucleotide sequence: TGCAGCGTTCAAGGAGTCGCGGCAGGATGGGACTATGGCTACACCTTC. It codes for CSVQGVAAGWDYGYTF.

The chain employs TRBV9 and TRBJ2-3, with 8 bases fitting TRBD2. The CDR3 length is 16 residues. Trimming took 0 bases from V and 2 from J; bases not matched to a gene: 5. Germline V gene sequence: CDR1 SGDLS, CDR2 YYNGEE. The CDR3 here is CASSVGAGEITDTQYF. CDR3 nucleotides: TGTGCCAGCAGCGTAGGAGCGGGAGAAATCACAGATACGCAGTATTTT.

This clone turned up a few times. The chain uses TRBV27 and TRBJ2-3, with D uncertain. The CDR3 is made up of 14 amino acids. CDR1 and CDR2 from the germline V gene are MNHEY and SMNVEV (reference sequence). The germline V and J ends were trimmed by 3 bases and 2 bases, with 9 bases remaining between them. The CDR3 DNA reads TGTGCCAGCAGTTTCTACAGCCACACAGATACGCAGTATTTT. Its protein product is CASSFYSHTDTQYF.

The chain carries TRBV7-6 and TRBJ1-2; the match to TRBD1 covers 8 bases. Germline trimming cut 1 base from V and 6 bases from J; bases unmatched to any gene: 7. The V gene's germline CDR1 is SGHVS and CDR2 FNYEAQ. The CDR3 extends over 15 amino acids. CDR3 in amino acids: CASSLEETGANGYTF. CDR3 coding DNA: TGTGCCAGCAGCTTAGAAGAGACAGGGGCTAATGGCTACACCTTC. The full variable domain, completed using reference TRBV7-6 and TRBJ1-2, is GAGVSQSPRYKVTKRGQDVALRCDPISGHVSLYWYRQALGQGPEFLTYFNYEAQQDKSGLPNDRFSAERPEGSISTLTIQRTEQRDSAMYRCASSLEETGANGYTFGSGTRLTVV.

This chain links TRBV18 with TRBJ1-3; D is ambiguous. Germline values: CDR1 KGHSH, CDR2 LQKENI. The CDR3 has 17 amino acids. Deletions cut 1 base from V and 4 bases from J, with 17 bases between. CDR3 sequence: CASSPQTGSVFGNTIYF. CDR3 in DNA: TGTGCCAGCTCACCACAAACCGGGTCAGTGTTCGGAAACACCATATATTTT.

This chain links TRBV11-3 with TRBJ1-5; weak D call: TRBD1 (5 bases). The CDR3 extends over 14 amino acids. CDR1 and CDR2 from the germline V gene are SGHNT and YENEEA. V was shortened by 8 bases and J by 5 bases, with 16 bases between the two germline ends. As DNA, the CDR3 is TGTGCCAGCCCGGAGGGGAATTGGGATCAGCCCCAGCATTTT. It specifies CASPEGNWDQPQHF.

This clone was counted a few times. The chain is built from TRBV19 and TRBJ1-1; D is uncertain. This CDR3 comprises 13 residues. Trimming removed 1 base at V and 3 bases at J, with 6 bases between. Germline V gives CDR1 LNHDA, CDR2 SQIVND (reference sequence). The CDR3 DNA follows: TGTGCCAGTAGTATAGGTTCGGACACTGAAGCTTTCTTT. It is translated as CASSIGSDTEAFF.

V is TRBV12-5 and J is TRBJ1-1, with D uncertain. The CDR3 has 11 residues. V shed 5 bases and J shed 7 bases, with 8 bases lying between them. Germline V gene sequence: CDR1 LGHNT, CDR2 FRNRAP. The CDR3 loop is CASGVQLEAFF. The CDR3 coding sequence is TGTGCTAGTGGTGTACAGCTTGAAGCTTTCTTT.

This clone has only a few counts. The rearrangement links TRBV29-1 to TRBJ2-4; TRBD1 might be the D (5 bases). In germline, CDR1 is SQVTM, CDR2 ANQGSEA. CDR3 size: 14 residues. The V and J ends lost 6 bases and 6 bases respectively, with 18 bases between them. The CDR3 spells CSVVTVRWGNIQYF. CDR3 DNA sequence: TGCAGCGTCGTGACAGTAAGATGGGGAAACATTCAGTACTTC.

This clone was counted only a few times. The chain couples TRBV6-4 to TRBJ1-5, with D hard to call. With 2 bases removed from V and 6 bases from J, the gap between germline ends came to 8 bases. Germline lookup yields CDR1 MRHNA and CDR2 SNTAGT. This CDR3 comprises 13 residues. Here the CDR3 reads CASSDGVGQPQHF. In DNA form, the CDR3 reads TGTGCCAGCAGTGACGGGGTAGGTCAGCCCCAGCATTTT.

The J gene is TRBJ1-3, the V gene TRBV7-9, with D unclear. This CDR3 is built from 16 residues. Germline V CDR1 and CDR2: SEHNR, FQNEAQ (reference sequence). Trimming left V 5 bases short and J 2 bases short, with 16 bases between. CDR3 in amino acids: CASSPSSGLPGNTIYF. In nucleotides, the CDR3 is TGTGCCAGCAGCCCGTCCTCTGGGTTGCCTGGAAACACCATATATTTT. Full variable domain (outside the CDR3, taken from reference TRBV7-9 and TRBJ1-3): DTGVSQNPRHKITKRGQNVTFRCDPISEHNRLYWYRQTLGQGPEFLTYFQNEAQLEKSRLLSDRFSAERPKGSFSTLEIQRTEQGDSAMYLCASSPSSGLPGNTIYFGEGSWLTVV.

The gene calls are TRBV10-1 and TRBJ1-5; maybe TRBD1 (5 bases). The germline V and J ends were trimmed by 2 bases and 4 bases, with 24 bases remaining between them. Per the germline V gene, CDR1 is WNHNN and CDR2 is SYGVQD (reference sequence). The CDR3 is 19 residues long. The CDR3 DNA reads as TGCGCCAGCAGTGAGCCTTCCTCGGAGGGGCGCGGGCCGAATCAGCCCCAGCATTTT. Protein product: CASSEPSSEGRGPNQPQHF.

Relative to its sample, this clone is large. The gene calls are TRBV6-5 and TRBJ2-2; D uncertain. V lost 4 bases to trimming and J lost 7 bases, with 13 bases between them. This CDR3 is built from 14 residues. Germline loops: CDR1 MNHEY, CDR2 SVGAGI. CDR3 sequence: CASSSLGPSGELFF. The CDR3 DNA reads TGTGCCAGCAGTTCTCTCGGGCCGAGCGGGGAGCTGTTTTTT.

The rearrangement uses TRBV6-6 and TRBJ2-1; no clear D gene. The germline gives CDR1 MNHNY, CDR2 SVGAGI (reference sequence). The CDR3 runs to 12 residues. Trimming cost V 0 bases and J 6 bases, with 3 bases left between them. The CDR3 spells CASSYSVNEQFF. The DNA of the CDR3 is TGTGCCAGCAGTTACTCCGTCAATGAGCAGTTCTTC.

This clone was found a few times. The rearrangement joins TRBV6-5 to TRBJ2-3; TRBD2 might be the D (6 bases). From germline, CDR1 is MNHEY and CDR2 SVGAGI. This CDR3 comprises 12 residues. The V end lost 2 bases, the J end lost 8 bases, and 8 bases lay between the germline ends. The CDR3 DNA follows: TGTGCCAGCAGTTACGGGGGAGGTACGCAGTATTTT. As protein: CASSYGGGTQYF.